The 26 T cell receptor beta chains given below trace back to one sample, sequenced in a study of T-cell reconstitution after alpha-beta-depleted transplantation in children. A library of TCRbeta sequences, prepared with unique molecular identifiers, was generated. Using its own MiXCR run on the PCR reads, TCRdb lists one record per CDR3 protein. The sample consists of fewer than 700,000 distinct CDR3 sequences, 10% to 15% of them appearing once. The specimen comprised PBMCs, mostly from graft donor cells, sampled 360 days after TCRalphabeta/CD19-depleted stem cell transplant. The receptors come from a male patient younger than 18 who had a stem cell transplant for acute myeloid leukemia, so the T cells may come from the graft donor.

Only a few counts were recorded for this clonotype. The CDR3, as DNA: TGTGCCTGGAGTATGACAGTTATGAACACTGAAGCTTTCTTT. As protein: CAWSMTVMNTEAFF. The chain combines TRBV30 with TRBJ1-1; TRBD1 might be the D (5 bases). Germline lookup yields CDR1 GTSNPN and CDR2 SVGIG (reference sequence). With 2 bases removed from V and 0 bases from J, the gap between germline ends came to 10 bases. This CDR3 spans 14 amino acids.

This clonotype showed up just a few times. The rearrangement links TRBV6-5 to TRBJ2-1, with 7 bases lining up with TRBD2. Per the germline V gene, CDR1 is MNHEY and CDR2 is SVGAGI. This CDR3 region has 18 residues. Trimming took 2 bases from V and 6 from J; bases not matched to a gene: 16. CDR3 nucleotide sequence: TGTGCCAGCAGTTACATCTTCGGGCGGGAGCCTCGCTTCAATGAGCAGTTCTTC. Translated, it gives CASSYIFGREPRFNEQFF.

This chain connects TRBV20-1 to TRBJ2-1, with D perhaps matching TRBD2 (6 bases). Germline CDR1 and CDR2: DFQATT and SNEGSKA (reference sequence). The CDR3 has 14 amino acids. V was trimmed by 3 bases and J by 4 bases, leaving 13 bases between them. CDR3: CSASGSSAYNEQFF. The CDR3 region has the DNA TGCAGTGCTAGTGGGTCTAGCGCTTACAATGAGCAGTTCTTC.

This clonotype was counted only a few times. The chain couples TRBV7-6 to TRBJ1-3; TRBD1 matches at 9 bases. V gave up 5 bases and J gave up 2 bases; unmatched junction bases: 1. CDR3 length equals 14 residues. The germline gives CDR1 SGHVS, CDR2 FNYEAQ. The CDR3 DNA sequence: TGTGCCAGCAGCCGGACAGGGGCTGGAAACACCATATATTTT. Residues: CASSRTGAGNTIYF.

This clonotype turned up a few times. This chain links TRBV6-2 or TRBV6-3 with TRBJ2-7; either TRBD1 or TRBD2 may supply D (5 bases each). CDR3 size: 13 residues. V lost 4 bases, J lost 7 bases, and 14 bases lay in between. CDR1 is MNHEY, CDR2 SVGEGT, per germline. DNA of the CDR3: TGTGCCAGCAGTTCGGGGCGACTTGGGGAGCAGTACTTC. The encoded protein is CASSSGRLGEQYF.

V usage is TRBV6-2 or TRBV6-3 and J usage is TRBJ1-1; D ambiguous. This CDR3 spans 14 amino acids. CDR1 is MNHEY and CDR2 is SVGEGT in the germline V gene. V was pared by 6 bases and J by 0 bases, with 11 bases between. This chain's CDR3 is CASRDGLLNTEAFF. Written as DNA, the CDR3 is TGTGCCAGCAGGGACGGACTTCTGAACACTGAAGCTTTCTTT.

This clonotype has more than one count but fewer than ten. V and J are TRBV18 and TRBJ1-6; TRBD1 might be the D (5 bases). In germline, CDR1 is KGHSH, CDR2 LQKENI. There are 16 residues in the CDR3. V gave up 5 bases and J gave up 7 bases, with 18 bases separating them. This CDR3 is CASSVRDGLWNSPLHF. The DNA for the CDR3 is TGTGCCAGCTCAGTCCGGGACGGACTGTGGAATTCACCCCTCCACTTT.

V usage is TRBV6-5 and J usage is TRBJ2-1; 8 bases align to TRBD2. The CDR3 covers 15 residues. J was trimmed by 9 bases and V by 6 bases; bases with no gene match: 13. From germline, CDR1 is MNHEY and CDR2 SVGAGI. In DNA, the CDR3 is TGTGCCAGCAGCTACGTGGGGACTAGTCCGGTTGAGCAGTTCTTC. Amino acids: CASSYVGTSPVEQFF.

The DNA for the CDR3 is TGTGCCAGCTCACCACTCGTAACGAAAGAGACCCAGTACTTC. This translates into CASSPLVTKETQYF. J is TRBJ2-5 and V is TRBV18; D ambiguous. V lost 1 base, J lost 3 bases, and 9 bases lay in between. The CDR3 runs to 14 residues. Germline CDR1 reads KGHSH; CDR2 reads LQKENI.

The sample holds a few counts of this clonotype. The CDR3 nucleotides read TGTGCCACCAGTGATTCCTGGACTAGCGAGACCGGGGAGCTGTTTTTT. Amino acids: CATSDSWTSETGELFF. V is TRBV24-1 and J is TRBJ2-2; 9 nucleotides match TRBD2. Germline CDR1 reads KGHDR; CDR2 reads SFDVKD. Unmatched junction bases numbered 5, after V lost 2 bases and J lost 5 bases. There are 16 residues in the CDR3.

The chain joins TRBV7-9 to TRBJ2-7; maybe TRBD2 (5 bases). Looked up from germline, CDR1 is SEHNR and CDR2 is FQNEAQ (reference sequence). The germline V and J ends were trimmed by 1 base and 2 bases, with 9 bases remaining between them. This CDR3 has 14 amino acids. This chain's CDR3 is CASSLGREAYEQYF. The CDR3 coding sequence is TGTGCCAGCAGCTTAGGTCGGGAAGCCTACGAGCAGTACTTC.

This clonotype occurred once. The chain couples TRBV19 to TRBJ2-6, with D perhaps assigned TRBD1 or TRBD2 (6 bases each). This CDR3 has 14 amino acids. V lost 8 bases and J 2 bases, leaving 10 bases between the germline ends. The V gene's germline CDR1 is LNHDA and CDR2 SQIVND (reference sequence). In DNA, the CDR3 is TGTGCCAGTTTGGGGGGCGCTGGGGCCAACGTCCTGACTTTC. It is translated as CASLGGAGANVLTF.

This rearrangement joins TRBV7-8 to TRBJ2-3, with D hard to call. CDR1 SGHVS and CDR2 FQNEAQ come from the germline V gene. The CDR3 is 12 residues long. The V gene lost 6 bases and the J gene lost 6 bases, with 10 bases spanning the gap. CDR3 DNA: TGTGCCAGCAGACCGGCCGGGGATACGCAGTATTTT. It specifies CASRPAGDTQYF.

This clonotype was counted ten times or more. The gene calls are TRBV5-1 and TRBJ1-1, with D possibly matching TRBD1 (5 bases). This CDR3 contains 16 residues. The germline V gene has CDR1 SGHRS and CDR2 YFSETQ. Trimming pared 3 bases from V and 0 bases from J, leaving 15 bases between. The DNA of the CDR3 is TGCGCCAGCAGCTCAGCCATGGGACGGATGAACACTGAAGCTTTCTTT. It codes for CASSSAMGRMNTEAFF.

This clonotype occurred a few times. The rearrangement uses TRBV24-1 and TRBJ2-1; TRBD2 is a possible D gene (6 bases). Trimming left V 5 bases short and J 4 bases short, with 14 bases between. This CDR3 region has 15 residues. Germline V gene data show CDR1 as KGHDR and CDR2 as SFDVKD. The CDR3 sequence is CATSGGTPPYNEQFF. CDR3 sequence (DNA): TGTGCCACCAGTGGAGGGACTCCGCCGTACAATGAGCAGTTCTTC.

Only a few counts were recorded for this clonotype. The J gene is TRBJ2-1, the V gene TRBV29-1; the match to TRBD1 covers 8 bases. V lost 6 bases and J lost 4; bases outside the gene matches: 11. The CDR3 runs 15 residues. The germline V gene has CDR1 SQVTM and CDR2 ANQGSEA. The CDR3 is CSVGYGQGRYNEQFF. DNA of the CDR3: TGCAGCGTGGGATATGGACAGGGCAGATACAATGAGCAGTTCTTC.

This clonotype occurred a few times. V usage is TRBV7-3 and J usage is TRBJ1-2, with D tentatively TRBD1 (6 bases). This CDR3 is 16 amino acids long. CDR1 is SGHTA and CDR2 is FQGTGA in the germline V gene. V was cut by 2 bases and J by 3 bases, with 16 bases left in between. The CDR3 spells CASSLSPHREDYGYTF. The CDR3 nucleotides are TGTGCCAGCAGCTTATCTCCCCACAGGGAGGACTATGGCTACACCTTC.

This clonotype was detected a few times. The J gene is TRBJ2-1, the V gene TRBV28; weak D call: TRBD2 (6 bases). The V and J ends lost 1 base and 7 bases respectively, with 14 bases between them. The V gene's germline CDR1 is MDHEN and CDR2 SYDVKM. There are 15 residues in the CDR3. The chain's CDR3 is CASSLLGLARNEQFF. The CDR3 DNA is TGTGCCAGCAGTTTATTGGGTCTAGCGAGGAATGAGCAGTTCTTC.

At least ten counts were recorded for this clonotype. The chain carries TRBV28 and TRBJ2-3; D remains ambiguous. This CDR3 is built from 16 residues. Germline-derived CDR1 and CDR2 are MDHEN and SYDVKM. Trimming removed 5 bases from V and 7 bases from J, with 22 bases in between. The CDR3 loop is CASSPPRVFPDYTQYF. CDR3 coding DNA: TGTGCCAGCAGTCCGCCCCGGGTCTTCCCCGATTATACGCAGTATTTT.

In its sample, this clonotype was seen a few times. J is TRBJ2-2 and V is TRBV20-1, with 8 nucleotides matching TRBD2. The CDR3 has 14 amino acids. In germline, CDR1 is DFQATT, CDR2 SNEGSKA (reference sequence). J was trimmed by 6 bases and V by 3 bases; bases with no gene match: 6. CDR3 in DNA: TGCAGTGCTAGGAGCGGGAGTAACGCCGGGGAGCTGTTTTTT. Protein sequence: CSARSGSNAGELFF.

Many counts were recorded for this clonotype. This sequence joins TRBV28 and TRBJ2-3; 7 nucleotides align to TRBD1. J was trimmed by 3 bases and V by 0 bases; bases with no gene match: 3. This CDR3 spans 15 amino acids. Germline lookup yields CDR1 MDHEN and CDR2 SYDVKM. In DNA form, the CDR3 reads TGTGCCAGCAGTTTATGGGCAGGGGGTACAGATACGCAGTATTTT. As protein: CASSLWAGGTDTQYF. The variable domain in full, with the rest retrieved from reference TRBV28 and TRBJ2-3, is DVKVTQSSRYLVKRTGEKVFLECVQDMDHENMFWYRQDPGLGLRLIYFSYDVKMKEKGDIPEGYSVSREKKERFSLILESASTNQTSMYLCASSLWAGGTDTQYFGPGTRLTVL.

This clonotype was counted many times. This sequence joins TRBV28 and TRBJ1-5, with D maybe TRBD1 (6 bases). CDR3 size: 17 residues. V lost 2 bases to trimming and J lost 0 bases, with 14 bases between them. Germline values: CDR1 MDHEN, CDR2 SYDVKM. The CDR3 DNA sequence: TGTGCCAGCAGTTTACACCAGGGACACTATAGCAATCAGCCCCAGCATTTT. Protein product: CASSLHQGHYSNQPQHF.

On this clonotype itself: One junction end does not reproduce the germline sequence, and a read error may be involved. The CDR3 loop reads CCAASSSRHEQYF. The CDR3 DNA reads as TGCTGTGCCGCTAGTTCCTCCAGGCACGAGCAGTACTTC. The chain combines TRBV20-1 with TRBJ2-7; D remains unclear. The germline V gene encodes CDR1 DFQATT and CDR2 SNEGSKA (reference sequence). This CDR3 has 13 residues.

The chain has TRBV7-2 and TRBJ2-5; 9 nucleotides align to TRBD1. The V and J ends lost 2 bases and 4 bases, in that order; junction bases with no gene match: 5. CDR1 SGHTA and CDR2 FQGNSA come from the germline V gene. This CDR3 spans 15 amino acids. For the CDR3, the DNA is TGTGCCAGCAGCTTACAGGGGACAGGGACAGAGACCCAGTACTTC. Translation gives CASSLQGTGTETQYF.

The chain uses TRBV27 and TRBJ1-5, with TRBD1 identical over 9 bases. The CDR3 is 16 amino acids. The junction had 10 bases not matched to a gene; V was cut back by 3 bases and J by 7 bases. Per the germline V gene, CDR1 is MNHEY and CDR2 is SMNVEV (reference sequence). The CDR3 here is CASSLPRDRVAQPQHF. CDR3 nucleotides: TGTGCCAGCAGTTTGCCCCGGGACAGGGTGGCCCAGCCCCAGCATTTT.

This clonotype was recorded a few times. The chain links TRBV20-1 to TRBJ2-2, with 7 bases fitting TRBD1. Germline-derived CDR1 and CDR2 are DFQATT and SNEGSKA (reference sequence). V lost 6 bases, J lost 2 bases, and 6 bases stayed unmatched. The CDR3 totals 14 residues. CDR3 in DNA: TGCAGTGCCCCGGGACAGAGAAACACCGGGGAGCTGTTTTTT. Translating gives CSAPGQRNTGELFF.